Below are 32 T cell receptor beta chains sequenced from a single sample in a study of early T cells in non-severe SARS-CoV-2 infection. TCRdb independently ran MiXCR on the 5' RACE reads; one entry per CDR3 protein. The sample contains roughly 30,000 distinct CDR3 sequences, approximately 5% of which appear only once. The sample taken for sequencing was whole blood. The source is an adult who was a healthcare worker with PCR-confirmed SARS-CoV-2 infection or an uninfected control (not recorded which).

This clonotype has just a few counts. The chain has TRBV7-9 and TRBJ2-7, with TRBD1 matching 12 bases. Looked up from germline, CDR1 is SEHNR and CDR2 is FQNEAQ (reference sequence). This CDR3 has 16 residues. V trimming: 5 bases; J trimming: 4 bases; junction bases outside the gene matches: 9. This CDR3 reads CASSAGTGGSGYEQYF. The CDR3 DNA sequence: TGTGCCAGCAGCGCCGGGACAGGGGGCTCAGGGTACGAGCAGTACTTC.

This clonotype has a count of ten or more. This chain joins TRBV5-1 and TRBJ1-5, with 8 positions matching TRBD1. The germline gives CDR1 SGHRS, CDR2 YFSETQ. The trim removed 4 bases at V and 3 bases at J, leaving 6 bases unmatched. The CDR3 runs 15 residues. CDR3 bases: TGCGCCAGCAGCCCTGGGACAGGTTACAATCAGCCCCAGCATTTT. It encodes CASSPGTGYNQPQHF.

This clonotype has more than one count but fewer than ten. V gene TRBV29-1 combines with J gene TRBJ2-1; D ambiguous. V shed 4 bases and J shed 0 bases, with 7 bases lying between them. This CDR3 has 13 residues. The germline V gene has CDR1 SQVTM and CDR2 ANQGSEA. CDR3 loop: CSVGSTSYNEQFF. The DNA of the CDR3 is TGCAGCGTTGGATCGACCTCCTACAATGAGCAGTTCTTC.

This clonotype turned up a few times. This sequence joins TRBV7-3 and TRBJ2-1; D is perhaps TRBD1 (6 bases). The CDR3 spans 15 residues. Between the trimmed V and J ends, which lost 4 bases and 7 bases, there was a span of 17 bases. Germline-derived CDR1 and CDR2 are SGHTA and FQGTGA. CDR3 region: CASSSVPGHQNEQFF. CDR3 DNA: TGTGCCAGCAGCTCAGTACCGGGACATCAAAATGAGCAGTTCTTC.

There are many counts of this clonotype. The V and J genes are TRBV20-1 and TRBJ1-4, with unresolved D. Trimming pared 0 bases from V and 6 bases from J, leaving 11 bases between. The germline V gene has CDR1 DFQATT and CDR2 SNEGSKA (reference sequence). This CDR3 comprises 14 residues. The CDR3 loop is CSARESGGHEKLFF. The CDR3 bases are TGCAGTGCTAGAGAGTCAGGAGGCCATGAAAAACTGTTTTTT.

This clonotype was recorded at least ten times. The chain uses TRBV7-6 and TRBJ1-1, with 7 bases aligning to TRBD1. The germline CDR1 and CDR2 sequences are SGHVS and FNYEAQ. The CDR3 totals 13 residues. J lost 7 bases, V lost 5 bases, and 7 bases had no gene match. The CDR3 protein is CASSPGGWIEAFF. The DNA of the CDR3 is TGTGCCAGCAGCCCAGGGGGGTGGATTGAAGCTTTCTTT.

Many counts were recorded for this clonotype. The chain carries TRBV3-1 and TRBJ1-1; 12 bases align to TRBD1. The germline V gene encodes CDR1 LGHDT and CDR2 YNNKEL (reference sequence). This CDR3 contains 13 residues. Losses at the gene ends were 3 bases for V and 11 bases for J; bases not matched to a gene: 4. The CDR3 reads CASSHGTGGSAFF. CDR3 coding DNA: TGTGCCAGCAGCCATGGGACAGGGGGCTCGGCTTTCTTT. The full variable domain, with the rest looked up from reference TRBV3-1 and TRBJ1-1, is DTAVSQTPKYLVTQMGNDKSIKCEQNLGHDTMYWYKQDSKKFLKIMFSYNNKELIINETVPNRFSPKSPDKAHLNLHINSLELGDSAVYFCASSHGTGGSAFFGQGTRLTVV.

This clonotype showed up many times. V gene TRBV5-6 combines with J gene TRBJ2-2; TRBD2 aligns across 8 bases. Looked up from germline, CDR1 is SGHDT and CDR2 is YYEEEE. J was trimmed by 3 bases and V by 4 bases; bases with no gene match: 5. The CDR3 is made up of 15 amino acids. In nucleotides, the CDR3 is TGTGCCAGCAGCCGGGGACTAGGGGACACCGGGGAGCTGTTTTTT. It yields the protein CASSRGLGDTGELFF.

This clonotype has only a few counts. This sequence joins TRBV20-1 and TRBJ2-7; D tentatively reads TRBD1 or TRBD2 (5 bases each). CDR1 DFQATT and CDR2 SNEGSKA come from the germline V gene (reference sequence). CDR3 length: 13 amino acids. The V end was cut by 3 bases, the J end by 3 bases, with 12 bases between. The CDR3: CSASAGTIYEQYF. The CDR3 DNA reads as TGCAGTGCTAGTGCAGGGACCATCTACGAGCAGTACTTC.

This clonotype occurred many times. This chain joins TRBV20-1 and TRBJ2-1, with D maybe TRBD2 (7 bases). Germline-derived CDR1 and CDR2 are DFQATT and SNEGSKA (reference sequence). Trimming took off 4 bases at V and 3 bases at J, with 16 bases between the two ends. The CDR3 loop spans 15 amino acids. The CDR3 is CSATLGGGYYNEQFF. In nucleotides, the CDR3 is TGCAGTGCTACCCTGGGAGGGGGTTACTACAATGAGCAGTTCTTC.

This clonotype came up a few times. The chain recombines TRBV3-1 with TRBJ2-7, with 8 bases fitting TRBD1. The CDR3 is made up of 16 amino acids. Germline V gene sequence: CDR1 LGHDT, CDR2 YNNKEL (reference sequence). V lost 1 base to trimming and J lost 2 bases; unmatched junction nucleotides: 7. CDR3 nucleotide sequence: TGTGCCAGCAGCCAAGCCGCAGGACAGGGCCCCTACGAGCAGTACTTC. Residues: CASSQAAGQGPYEQYF.

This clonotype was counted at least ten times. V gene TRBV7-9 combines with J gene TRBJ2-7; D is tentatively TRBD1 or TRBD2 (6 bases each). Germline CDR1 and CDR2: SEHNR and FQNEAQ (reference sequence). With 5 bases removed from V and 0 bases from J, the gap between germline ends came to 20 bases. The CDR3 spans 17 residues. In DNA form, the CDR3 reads TGTGCCAGCAGCGGACCAACAACAGGGAGGAGCTCCTACGAGCAGTACTTC. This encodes CASSGPTTGRSSYEQYF.

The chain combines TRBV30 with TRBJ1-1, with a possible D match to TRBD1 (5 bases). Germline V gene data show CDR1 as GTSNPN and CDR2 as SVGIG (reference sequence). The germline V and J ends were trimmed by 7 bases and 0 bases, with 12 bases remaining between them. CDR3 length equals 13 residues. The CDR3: CASLDNLNTEAFF. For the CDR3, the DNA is TGTGCCTCCTTGGACAACTTGAACACTGAAGCTTTCTTT.

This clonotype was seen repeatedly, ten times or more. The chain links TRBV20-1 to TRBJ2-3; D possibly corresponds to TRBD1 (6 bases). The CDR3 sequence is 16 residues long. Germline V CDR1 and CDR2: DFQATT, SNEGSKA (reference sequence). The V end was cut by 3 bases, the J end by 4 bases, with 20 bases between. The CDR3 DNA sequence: TGCAGTGCTAGTGGTCTGTGGGACAATCTTCCAGATACGCAGTATTTT. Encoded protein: CSASGLWDNLPDTQYF.

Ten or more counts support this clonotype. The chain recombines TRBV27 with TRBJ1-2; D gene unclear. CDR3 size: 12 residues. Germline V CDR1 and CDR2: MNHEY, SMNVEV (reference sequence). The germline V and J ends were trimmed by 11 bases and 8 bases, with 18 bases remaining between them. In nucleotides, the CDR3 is TGTGCCTCGAAGAGCGGGTTAGAGGGCTACACCTTC. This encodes CASKSGLEGYTF.

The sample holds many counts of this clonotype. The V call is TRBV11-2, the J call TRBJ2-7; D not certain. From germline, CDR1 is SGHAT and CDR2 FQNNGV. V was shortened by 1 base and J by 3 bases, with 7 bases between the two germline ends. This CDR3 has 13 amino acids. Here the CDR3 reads CASSLGGSYEQYF. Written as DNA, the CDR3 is TGTGCCAGCAGCTTAGGAGGTAGCTACGAGCAGTACTTC.

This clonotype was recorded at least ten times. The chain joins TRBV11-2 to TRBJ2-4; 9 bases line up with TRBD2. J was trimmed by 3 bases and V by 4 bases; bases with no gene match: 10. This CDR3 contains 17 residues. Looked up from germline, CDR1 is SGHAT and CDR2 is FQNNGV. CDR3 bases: TGTGCCAGCAGCTCCCTTCGGGCGGGGGGGGTCAAAAACATTCAGTACTTC. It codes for CASSSLRAGGVKNIQYF.

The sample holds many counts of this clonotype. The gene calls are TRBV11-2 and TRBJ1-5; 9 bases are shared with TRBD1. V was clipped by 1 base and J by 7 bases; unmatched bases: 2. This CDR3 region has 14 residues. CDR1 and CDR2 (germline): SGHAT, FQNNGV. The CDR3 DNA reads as TGTGCCAGCAGCTTAGGAGGACAGGGGCAGCCCCAGCATTTT. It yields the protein CASSLGGQGQPQHF.

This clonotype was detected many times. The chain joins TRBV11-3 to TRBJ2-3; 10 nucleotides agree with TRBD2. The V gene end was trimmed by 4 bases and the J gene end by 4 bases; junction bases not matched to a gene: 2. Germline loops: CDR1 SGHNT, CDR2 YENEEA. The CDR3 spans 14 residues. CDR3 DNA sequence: TGTGCCAGCAGCTCCGGGACTAGCGCAGATACGCAGTATTTT. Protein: CASSSGTSADTQYF.

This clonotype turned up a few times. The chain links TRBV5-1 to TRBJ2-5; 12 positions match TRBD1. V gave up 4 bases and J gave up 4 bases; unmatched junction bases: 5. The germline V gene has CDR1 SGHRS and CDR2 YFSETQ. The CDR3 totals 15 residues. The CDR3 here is CASSTGQGAVETQYF. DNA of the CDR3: TGCGCCAGCAGCACGGGACAGGGGGCCGTAGAGACCCAGTACTTC.

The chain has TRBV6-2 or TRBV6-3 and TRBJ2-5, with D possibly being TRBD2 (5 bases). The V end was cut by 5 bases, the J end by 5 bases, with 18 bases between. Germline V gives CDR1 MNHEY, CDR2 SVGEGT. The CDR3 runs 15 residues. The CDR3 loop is CASSPPVAAAETQYF. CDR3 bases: TGTGCCAGCAGTCCTCCCGTAGCAGCGGCGGAGACCCAGTACTTC.

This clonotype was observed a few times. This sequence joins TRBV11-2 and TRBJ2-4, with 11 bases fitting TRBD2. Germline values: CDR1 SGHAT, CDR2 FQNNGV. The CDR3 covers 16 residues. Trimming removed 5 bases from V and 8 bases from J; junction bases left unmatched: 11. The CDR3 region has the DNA TGTGCCAGCAGCCTCCGCGCCGGGACTAGCGGAGACATTCAGTACTTC. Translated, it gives CASSLRAGTSGDIQYF.

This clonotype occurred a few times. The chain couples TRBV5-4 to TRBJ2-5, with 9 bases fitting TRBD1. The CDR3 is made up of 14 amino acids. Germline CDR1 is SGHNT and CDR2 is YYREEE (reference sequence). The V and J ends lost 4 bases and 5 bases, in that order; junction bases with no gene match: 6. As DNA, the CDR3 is TGTGCCAGCAGCAGAACAGGGGGCAATGAGACCCAGTACTTC. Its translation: CASSRTGGNETQYF.

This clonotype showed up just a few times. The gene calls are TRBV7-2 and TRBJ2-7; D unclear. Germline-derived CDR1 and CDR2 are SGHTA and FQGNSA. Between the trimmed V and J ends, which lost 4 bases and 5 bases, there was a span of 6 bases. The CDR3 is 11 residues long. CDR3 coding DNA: TGTGCCAGCAGCTCCCTCGACGAGCAGTACTTC. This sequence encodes CASSSLDEQYF.

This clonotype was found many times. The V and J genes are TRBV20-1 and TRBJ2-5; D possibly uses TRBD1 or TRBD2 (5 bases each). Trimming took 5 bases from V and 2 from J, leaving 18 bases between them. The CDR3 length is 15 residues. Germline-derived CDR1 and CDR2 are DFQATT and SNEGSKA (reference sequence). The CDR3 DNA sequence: TGCAGTGCTCGCGTTTTGGGGGTGGGGCAAGAGACCCAGTACTTC. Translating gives CSARVLGVGQETQYF.

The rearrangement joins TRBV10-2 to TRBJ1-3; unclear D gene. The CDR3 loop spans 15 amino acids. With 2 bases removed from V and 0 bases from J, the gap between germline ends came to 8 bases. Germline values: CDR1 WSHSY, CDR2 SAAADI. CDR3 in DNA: TGCGCCAGCAGTGAGACGGGGATCTCTGGAAACACCATATATTTT. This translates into CASSETGISGNTIYF.

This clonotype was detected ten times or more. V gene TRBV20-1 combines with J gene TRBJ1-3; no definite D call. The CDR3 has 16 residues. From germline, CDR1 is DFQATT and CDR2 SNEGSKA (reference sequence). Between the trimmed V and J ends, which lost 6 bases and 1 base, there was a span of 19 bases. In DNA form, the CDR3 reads TGCAGTGCGGACCGACGCTACGATTCTTCTGGAAACACCATATATTTT. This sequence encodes CSADRRYDSSGNTIYF.

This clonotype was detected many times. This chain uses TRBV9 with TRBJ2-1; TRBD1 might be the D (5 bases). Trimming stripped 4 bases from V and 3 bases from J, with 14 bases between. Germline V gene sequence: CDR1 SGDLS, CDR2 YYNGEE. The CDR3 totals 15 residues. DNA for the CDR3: TGTGCCAGCAGCCCTAAGGACACTTACTACAATGAGCAGTTCTTC. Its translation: CASSPKDTYYNEQFF. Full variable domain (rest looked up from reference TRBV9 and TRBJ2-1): DSGVTQTPKHLITATGQRVTLRCSPRSGDLSVYWYQQSLDQGLQFLIQYYNGEERAKGNILERFSAQQFPDLHSELNLSSLELGDSALYFCASSPKDTYYNEQFFGPGTRLTVL.

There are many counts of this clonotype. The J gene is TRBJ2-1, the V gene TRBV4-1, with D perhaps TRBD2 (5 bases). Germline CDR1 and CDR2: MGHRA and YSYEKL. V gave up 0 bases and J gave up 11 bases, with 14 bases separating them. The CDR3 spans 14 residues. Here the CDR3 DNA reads TGCGCCAGCAGCCAAGATCTAGGGCGGGTTAAGCAGTTCTTC. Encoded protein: CASSQDLGRVKQFF.

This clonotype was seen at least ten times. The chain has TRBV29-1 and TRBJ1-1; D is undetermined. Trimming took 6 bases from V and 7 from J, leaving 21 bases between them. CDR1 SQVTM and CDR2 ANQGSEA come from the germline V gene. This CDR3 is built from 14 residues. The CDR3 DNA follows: TGCAGCGTAGTAGGGAGGCGAGGGTCGGTTGAAGCTTTCTTT. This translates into CSVVGRRGSVEAFF.

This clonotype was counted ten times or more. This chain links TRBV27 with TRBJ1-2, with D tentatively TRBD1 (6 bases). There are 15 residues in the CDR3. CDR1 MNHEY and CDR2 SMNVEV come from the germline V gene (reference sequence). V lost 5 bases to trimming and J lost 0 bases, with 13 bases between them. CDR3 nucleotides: TGTGCCAGCAGTCCACGACAGGTTTCTAACTATGGCTACACCTTC. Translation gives CASSPRQVSNYGYTF.

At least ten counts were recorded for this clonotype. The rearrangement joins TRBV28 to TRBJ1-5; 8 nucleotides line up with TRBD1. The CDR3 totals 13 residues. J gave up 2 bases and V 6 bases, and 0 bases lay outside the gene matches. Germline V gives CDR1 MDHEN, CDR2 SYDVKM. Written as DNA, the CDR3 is TGTGCCAGCAGGACAGGGGGCAATCAGCCCCAGCATTTT. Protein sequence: CASRTGGNQPQHF.